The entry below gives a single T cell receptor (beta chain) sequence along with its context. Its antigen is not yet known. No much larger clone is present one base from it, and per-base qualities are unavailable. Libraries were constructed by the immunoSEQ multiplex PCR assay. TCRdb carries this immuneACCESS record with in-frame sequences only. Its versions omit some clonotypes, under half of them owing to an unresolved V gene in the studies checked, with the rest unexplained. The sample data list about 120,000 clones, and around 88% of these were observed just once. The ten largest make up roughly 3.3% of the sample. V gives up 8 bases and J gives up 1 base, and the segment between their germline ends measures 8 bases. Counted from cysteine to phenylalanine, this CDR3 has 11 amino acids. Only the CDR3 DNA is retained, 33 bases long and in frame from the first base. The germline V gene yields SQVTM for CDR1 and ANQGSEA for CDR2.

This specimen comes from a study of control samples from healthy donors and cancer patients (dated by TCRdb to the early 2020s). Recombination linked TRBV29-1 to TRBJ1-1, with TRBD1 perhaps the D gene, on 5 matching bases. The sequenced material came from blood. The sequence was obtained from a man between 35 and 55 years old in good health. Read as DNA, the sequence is TGCAGCTTTGGACAGAACACTGAAGCTTTCTTT. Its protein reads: CSFGQNTEAFF.